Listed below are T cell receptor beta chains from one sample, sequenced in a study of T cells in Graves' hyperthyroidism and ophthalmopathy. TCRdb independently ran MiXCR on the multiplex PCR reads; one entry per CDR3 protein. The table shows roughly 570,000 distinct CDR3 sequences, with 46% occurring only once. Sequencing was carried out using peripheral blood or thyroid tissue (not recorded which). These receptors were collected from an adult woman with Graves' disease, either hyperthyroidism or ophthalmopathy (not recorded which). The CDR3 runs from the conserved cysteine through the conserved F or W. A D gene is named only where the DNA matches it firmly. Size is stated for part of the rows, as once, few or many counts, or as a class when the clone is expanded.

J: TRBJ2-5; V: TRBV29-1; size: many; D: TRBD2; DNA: TGCAGCGTTGCCATCTGGGGGCTTGGGCTAGCGGGGGTCCAAGAGACCCAGTACTTC; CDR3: CSVAIWGLGLAGVQETQYF
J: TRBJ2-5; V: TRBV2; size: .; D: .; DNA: TGTGCCAGCAGTGAACAGGGGGGCGAGACCCAGTACTTC; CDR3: CASSEQGGETQYF
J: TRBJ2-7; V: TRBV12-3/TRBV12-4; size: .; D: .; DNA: TGTGCCAGCAGTCCCAGGGGATTAGGCACAGGGTACTTC; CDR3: CASSPRGLGTGYF
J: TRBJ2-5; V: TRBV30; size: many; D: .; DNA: TGTGCCTGGAGTGTAGACCGAGAGACCCAGTACTTC; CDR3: CAWSVDRETQYF
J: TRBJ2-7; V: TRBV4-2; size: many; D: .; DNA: TGTGCCAGCAGCCAAGTGGTAAGGGTTGGTAGCGAGCAGTACTTC; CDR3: CASSQVVRVGSEQYF
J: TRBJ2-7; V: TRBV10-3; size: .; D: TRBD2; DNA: TGTGCCATCAGTTCCTCACTAGCGGACTCCTACGAGCAGTACTTC; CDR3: CAISSSLADSYEQYF
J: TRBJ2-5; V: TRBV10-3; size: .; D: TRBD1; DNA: TGTGCCATCAGTGAGGAGGGGGCATCTCAAGAGACCCAGTACTTC; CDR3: CAISEEGASQETQYF
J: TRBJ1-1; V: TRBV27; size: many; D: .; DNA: TGTGCCAGCAGACAAAGACGGTACACTGAAGCTTTCTTT; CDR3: CASRQRRYTEAFF
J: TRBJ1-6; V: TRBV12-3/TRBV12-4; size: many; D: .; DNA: TGTGCCAGCAGTGGCAGCAATTCACCCCTCCACTTT; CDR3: CASSGSNSPLHF
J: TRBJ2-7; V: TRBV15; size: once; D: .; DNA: TGTGCCAGCAGTGAAGAGGTGGACGAGCAGTACTTC; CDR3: CASSEEVDEQYF